The text below deals with one T cell receptor (beta chain). The entry originates in a study of T cell changes during pregnancy in multiple sclerosis. Trimming at V came to 3 bases and at J to 4 bases, leaving 7 bases not matched to a gene. Germline V gene lookup returns CDR1 SGDLS and CDR2 YYNGEE. The CDR3 has 15 residues. TCRdb's table, derived via immunoSEQ multiplex PCR, lists solely in-frame clones and lacks some. Counted here are over 55,000 clones, 93% occurring once; the ten biggest clones make up under 2%. The TCR sequence derives from a female donor with multiple sclerosis, enrolled in a pregnancy study. The chain combines TRBV9 with TRBJ2-3, with 8 bases identical to TRBD2. Sequenced material: peripheral blood, taken after pregnancy. The CDR3 reads CASSAYGTRPDTQYF. The CDR3 coding sequence is TGTGCCAGCAGCGCCTACGGGACTAGGCCAGATACGCAGTATTTT.